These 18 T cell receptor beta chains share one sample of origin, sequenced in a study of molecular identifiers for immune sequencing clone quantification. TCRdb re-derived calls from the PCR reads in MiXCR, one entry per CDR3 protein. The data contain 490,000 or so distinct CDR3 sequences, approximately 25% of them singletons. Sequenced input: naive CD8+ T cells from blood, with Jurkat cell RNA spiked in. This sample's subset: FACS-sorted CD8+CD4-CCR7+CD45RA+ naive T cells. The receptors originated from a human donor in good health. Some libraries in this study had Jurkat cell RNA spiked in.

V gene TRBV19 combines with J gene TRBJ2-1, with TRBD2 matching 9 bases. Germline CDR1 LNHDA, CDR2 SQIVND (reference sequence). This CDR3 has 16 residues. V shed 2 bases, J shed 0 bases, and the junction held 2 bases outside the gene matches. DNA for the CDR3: TGTGCCAGTAGTATACTAGCGGGGAGCTCCTACAATGAGCAGTTCTTC. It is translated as CASSILAGSSYNEQFF.

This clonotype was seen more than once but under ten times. This CDR3 is CASRPGTSTEAFF. The CDR3, as DNA: TGCGCCAGCAGGCCGGGGACATCCACTGAAGCTTTCTTT. V is TRBV10-1 and J is TRBJ1-1; maybe TRBD1 (6 bases). The CDR3 is made up of 13 amino acids. The V gene's germline CDR1 is WNHNN and CDR2 SYGVQD (reference sequence). V shed 6 bases and J shed 4 bases, with 12 bases lying between them.

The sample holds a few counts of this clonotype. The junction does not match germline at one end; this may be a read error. CDR3 DNA: TGTGCCAGTCGTATCAGCGGGGGGACAGATACGCAGTATTTT. This gives the protein CASRISGGTDTQYF. This chain uses TRBV19 with TRBJ2-3, with 9 bases that match TRBD2. The CDR3 runs to 14 residues. Looked up from germline, CDR1 is LNHDA and CDR2 is SQIVND (reference sequence).

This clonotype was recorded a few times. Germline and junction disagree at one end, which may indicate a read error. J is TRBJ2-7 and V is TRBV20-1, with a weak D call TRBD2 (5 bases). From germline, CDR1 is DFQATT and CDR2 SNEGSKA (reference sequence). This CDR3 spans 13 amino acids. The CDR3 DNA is TGCAGTGCTAGAGAGCCTAGCTTCTACGTGCAGTACTTC. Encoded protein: CSAREPSFYVQYF.

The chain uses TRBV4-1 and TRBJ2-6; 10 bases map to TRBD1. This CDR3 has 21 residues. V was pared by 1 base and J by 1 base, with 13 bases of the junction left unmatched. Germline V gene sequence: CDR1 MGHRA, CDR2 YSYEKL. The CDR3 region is CASSQGVRTGGKQSGANVLTF. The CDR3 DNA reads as TGCGCCAGCAGCCAAGGAGTTAGGACAGGGGGAAAACAGTCTGGGGCCAACGTCCTGACTTTC.

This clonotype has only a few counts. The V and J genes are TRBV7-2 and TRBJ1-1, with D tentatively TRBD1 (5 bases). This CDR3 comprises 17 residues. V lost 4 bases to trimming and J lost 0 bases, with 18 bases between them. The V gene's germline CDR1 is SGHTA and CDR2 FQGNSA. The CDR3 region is CASSSPQDWVMNTEAFF. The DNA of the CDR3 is TGTGCCAGCAGCTCCCCACAGGATTGGGTCATGAACACTGAAGCTTTCTTT.

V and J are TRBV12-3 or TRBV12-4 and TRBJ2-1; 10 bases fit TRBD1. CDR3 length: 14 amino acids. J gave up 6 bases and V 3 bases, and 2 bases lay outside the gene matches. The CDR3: CASSLGQGPNEQFF. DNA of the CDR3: TGTGCCAGCAGTTTGGGACAGGGGCCCAATGAGCAGTTCTTC.

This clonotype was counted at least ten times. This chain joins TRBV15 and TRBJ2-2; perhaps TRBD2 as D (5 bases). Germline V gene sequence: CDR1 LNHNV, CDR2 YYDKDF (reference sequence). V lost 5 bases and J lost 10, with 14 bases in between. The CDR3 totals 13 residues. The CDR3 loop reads CATSPGNRAELFF. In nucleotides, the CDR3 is TGTGCCACCAGCCCGGGGAACCGTGCGGAGCTGTTTTTT.

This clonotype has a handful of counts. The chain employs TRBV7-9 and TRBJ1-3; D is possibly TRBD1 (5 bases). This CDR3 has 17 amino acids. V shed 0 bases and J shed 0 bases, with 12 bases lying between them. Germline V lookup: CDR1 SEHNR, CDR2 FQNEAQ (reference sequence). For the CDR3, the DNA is TGTGCCAGCAGCTTAGCGTTTGGGGCAGCCTCTGGAAACACCATATATTTT. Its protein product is CASSLAFGAASGNTIYF. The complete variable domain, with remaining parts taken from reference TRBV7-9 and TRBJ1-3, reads DTGVSQNPRHKITKRGQNVTFRCDPISEHNRLYWYRQTLGQGPEFLTYFQNEAQLEKSRLLSDRFSAERPKGSFSTLEIQRTEQGDSAMYLCASSLAFGAASGNTIYFGEGSWLTVV.

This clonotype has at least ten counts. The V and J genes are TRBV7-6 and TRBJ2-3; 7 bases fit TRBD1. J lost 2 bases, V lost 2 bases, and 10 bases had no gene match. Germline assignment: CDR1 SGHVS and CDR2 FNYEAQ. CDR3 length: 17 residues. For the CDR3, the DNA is TGTGCCAGCAGCTTACAAGGGACAGACCCCATCACAGATACGCAGTATTTT. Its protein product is CASSLQGTDPITDTQYF.

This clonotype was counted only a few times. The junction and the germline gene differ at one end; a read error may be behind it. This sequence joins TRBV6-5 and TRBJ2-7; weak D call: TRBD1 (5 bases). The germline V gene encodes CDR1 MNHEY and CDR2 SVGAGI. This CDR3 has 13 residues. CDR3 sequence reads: CASSYQGSYKQYF. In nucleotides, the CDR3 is TGTGCCAGCAGTTACCAGGGCTCCTACAAGCAGTACTTC.

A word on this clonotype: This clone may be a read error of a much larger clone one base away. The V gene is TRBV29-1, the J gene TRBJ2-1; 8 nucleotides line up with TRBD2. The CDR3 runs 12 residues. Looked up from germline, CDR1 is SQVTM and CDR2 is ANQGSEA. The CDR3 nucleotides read TGCAGCGTTACTAGCGGCCGGAATGAGCCGTTCTTC. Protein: CSVTSGRNEPFF.

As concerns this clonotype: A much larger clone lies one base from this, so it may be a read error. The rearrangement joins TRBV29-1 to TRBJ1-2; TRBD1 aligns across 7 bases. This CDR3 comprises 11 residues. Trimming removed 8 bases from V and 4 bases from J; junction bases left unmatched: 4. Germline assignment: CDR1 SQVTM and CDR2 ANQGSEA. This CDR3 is CSSGQVYGYTF. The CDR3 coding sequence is TGCAGCTCCGGACAGGTCTATGGCTACACCTTC.

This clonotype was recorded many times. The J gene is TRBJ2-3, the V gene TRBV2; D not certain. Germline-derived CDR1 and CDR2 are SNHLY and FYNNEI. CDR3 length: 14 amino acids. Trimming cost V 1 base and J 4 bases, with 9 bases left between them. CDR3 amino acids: CASSEVGGPDTQYF. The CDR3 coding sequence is TGTGCCAGCAGTGAAGTGGGTGGCCCAGATACGCAGTATTTT.

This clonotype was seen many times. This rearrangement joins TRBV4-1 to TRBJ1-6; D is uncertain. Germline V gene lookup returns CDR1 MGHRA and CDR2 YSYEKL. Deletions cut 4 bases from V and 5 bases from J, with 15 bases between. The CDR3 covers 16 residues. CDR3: CASSRHVEDHNSPLHF. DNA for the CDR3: TGCGCCAGCAGCCGGCACGTGGAGGACCATAATTCACCCCTCCACTTT.

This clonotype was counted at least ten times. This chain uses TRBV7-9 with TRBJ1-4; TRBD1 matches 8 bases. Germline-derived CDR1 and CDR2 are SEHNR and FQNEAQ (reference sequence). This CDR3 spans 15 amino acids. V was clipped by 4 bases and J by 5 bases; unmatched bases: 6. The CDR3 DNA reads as TGTGCCAGCAGCTCGCCGACAGGGGAGAATGAAAAACTGTTTTTT. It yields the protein CASSSPTGENEKLFF.

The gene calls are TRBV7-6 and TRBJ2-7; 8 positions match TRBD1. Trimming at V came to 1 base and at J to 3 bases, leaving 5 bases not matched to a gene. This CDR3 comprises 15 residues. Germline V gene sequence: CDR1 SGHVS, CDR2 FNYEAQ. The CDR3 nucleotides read TGTGCCAGCAGCTTAGAGGACAGGGAAAGCTACGAGCAGTACTTC. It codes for CASSLEDRESYEQYF.

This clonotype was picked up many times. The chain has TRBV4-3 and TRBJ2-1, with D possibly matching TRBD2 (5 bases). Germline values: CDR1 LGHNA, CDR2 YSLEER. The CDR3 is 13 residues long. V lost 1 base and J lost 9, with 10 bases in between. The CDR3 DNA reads TGCGCCAGCAGCCAAGGCATGGGGAGTGAGCAGTTCTTC. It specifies CASSQGMGSEQFF.